The 24 T cell receptor beta chains below come from one sample, sequenced in a study of siplizumab effects on memory and regulatory T cells. The protocol was immunoSEQ multiplex PCR, while the TCRdb copy is restricted to in-frame clones and leaves out a portion. The sample lists more than 85,000 clones; roughly 91% were seen once. Material for sequencing was CD4+ T cells sorted from blood. The receptor source for this set is a human donor in good health.

This chain joins TRBV18 and TRBJ2-6, with D unresolved. The CDR3 runs to 14 residues. V gave up 6 bases and J gave up 2 bases, with 8 bases separating them. Germline V gene data show CDR1 as KGHSH and CDR2 as LQKENI. The CDR3 bases are TGTGCCAGCTCTCCCATCCCTGGGGCCAACGTCCTGACTTTC. Residues: CASSPIPGANVLTF.

J is TRBJ1-3 and V is TRBV15, with D possibly TRBD1 on 5 matching bases. Trimming removed 0 bases at V and 3 bases at J, with 9 bases between. The CDR3 is 15 residues long. CDR1 is LNHNV, CDR2 YYDKDF, per germline (reference sequence). DNA of the CDR3: TGTGCCACCAGCAGAGATCCCGGGGGTGGAAACACCATATATTTT. This sequence encodes CATSRDPGGGNTIYF.

This rearrangement joins TRBV29-1 to TRBJ2-6, with 7 bases that match TRBD2. The J segment lost 3 bases and the V segment lost 2 bases, leaving 4 bases of the junction unmatched. The CDR3 sequence is 15 residues long. The germline gives CDR1 SQVTM, CDR2 ANQGSEA. In DNA form, the CDR3 reads TGCAGCGTTGAATCGGGAGGAGGTGGGGCCAACGTCCTGACTTTC. Its protein is CSVESGGGGANVLTF. The full variable domain, rest sourced from reference TRBV29-1 and TRBJ2-6, is SAVISQKPSRDICQRGTSLTIQCQVDSQVTMMFWYRQQPGQSLTLIATANQGSEATYESGFVIDKFPISRPNLTFSTLTVSNMSPEDSSIYLCSVESGGGGANVLTFGAGSRLTVL.

The chain carries TRBV6-5 and TRBJ1-5; D is unresolved. V was shortened by 0 bases and J by 3 bases, with 9 bases between the two germline ends. The germline V gene has CDR1 MNHEY and CDR2 SVGAGI. The CDR3 runs 15 residues. Here the CDR3 reads CASSYSRYTNQPQHF. CDR3 nucleotides: TGTGCCAGCAGTTACTCAAGGTACACCAATCAGCCCCAGCATTTT.

This chain links TRBV4-1 with TRBJ1-1; 7 nucleotides match TRBD1. V lost 4 bases and J lost 0; bases outside the gene matches: 11. CDR3 size: 17 residues. Germline CDR1 is MGHRA and CDR2 is YSYEKL. In nucleotides, the CDR3 is TGCGCCAGCAGCCCCGAGGGGGGACAGACTGTGAACACTGAAGCTTTCTTT. Its translation is CASSPEGGQTVNTEAFF.

The rearrangement links TRBV29-1 to TRBJ1-3; 7 bases are shared with TRBD1. The CDR3 runs to 16 residues. The V gene's germline CDR1 is SQVTM and CDR2 ANQGSEA. Trimming at V came to 7 bases and at J to 0 bases, leaving 12 bases not matched to a gene. CDR3 DNA sequence: TGCAGCGCCCGCGGAAGGACAGGCCGCTCTGGAAACACCATATATTTT. It specifies CSARGRTGRSGNTIYF. The entire variable domain, with the rest obtained from reference TRBV29-1 and TRBJ1-3, is as follows: SAVISQKPSRDICQRGTSLTIQCQVDSQVTMMFWYRQQPGQSLTLIATANQGSEATYESGFVIDKFPISRPNLTFSTLTVSNMSPEDSSIYLCSARGRTGRSGNTIYFGEGSWLTVV.

This clone was found once. The chain uses TRBV11-2 and TRBJ1-3; no firm D call. The CDR3 covers 12 residues. Germline V gives CDR1 SGHAT, CDR2 FQNNGV. V was trimmed by 2 bases and J by 7 bases, leaving 6 bases between them. The CDR3 nucleotides are TGTGCCAGCAGCTTACTGGGTAACACCATATATTTT. Protein: CASSLLGNTIYF.

This clone was seen a few times. This chain joins TRBV19 and TRBJ1-6, with 8 nucleotides matching TRBD1. Germline-derived CDR1 and CDR2 are LNHDA and SQIVND (reference sequence). V shed 6 bases and J 10 bases; nucleotides not matched to a gene: 11. The CDR3 runs 15 residues. The CDR3 DNA sequence: TGTGCCAGTAGACTGGGGGGGGGACAGGAGTCACCCCTCCACTTT. Residues: CASRLGGGQESPLHF.

J is TRBJ1-1 and V is TRBV7-3, with no clear D. Trimming stripped 3 bases from V and 2 bases from J, with 13 bases between. The CDR3 is made up of 15 amino acids. Germline V gene lookup returns CDR1 SGHTA and CDR2 FQGTGA. The CDR3 spells CASSFAGRSNTEAFF. CDR3 bases: TGTGCCAGCAGCTTCGCCGGACGGAGTAACACTGAAGCTTTCTTT.

The CDR3, as DNA: TGTGCCAGCAGTTTAAGGCAGGGGGCGCCCAATGAGCAGTTCTTC. It translates to CASSLRQGAPNEQFF. The gene calls are TRBV27 and TRBJ2-1; 8 bases fit TRBD1. V gave up 2 bases and J gave up 6 bases; unmatched junction bases: 6. This CDR3 is 15 amino acids long. Germline CDR1 is MNHEY and CDR2 is SMNVEV (reference sequence).

This chain connects TRBV11-3 to TRBJ2-7; 9 bases map to TRBD2. The V and J ends lost 5 bases and 3 bases, in that order; junction bases with no gene match: 5. This CDR3 spans 14 amino acids. The V gene's germline CDR1 is SGHNT and CDR2 YENEEA. The CDR3 reads CASSEGLAVYEQYF. In DNA form, the CDR3 reads TGTGCCAGCAGCGAGGGACTAGCTGTCTACGAGCAGTACTTC.

This chain connects TRBV18 to TRBJ1-4; D is ambiguous. Deletions cut 4 bases from V and 5 bases from J, with 2 bases between. The length of the CDR3 is 11 residues. The germline gives CDR1 KGHSH, CDR2 LQKENI. The CDR3 region has the DNA TGTGCCAGCTCACTCAATGAAAAACTGTTTTTT. This encodes CASSLNEKLFF.

The V call is TRBV6-1, the J call TRBJ2-2; 13 bases are a match to TRBD2. The V gene end was trimmed by 4 bases and the J gene end by 4 bases; junction bases not matched to a gene: 9. Looked up from germline, CDR1 is MNHNS and CDR2 is SASEGT. CDR3 length equals 18 residues. CDR3: CASSGLAGGRSITGELFF. The CDR3 DNA reads TGTGCCAGCAGTGGACTAGCGGGGGGACGATCGATCACCGGGGAGCTGTTTTTT.

The chain carries TRBV5-4 and TRBJ2-3, with 16 bases matching TRBD2. The CDR3 spans 17 residues. V lost 2 bases to trimming and J lost 4 bases; unmatched junction nucleotides: 4. Germline assignment: CDR1 SGHNT and CDR2 YYREEE (reference sequence). DNA of the CDR3: TGTGCCAGCAGCTTCCCGGGACTAGCGGGAGGGCCAGATACGCAGTATTTT. Translating it yields CASSFPGLAGGPDTQYF.

The genes are TRBV30 and TRBJ2-1; tentatively, D is TRBD2 (7 bases). The V gene lost 3 bases and the J gene lost 10 bases, with 16 bases spanning the gap. CDR3 size: 13 residues. Looked up from germline, CDR1 is GTSNPN and CDR2 is SVGIG (reference sequence). The CDR3 region has the DNA TGTGCCTGGAGACTACCGGGGGGCCGAGAGCAGTTCTTC. It translates to CAWRLPGGREQFF.

The rearrangement joins TRBV6-1 to TRBJ1-1, with 7 nucleotides matching TRBD1. The J segment lost 2 bases and the V segment lost 6 bases, leaving 9 bases of the junction unmatched. The CDR3 extends over 15 amino acids. Germline values: CDR1 MNHNS, CDR2 SASEGT. The CDR3 loop reads CASSRSGQKNTEAFF. The CDR3 DNA sequence: TGTGCCAGCAGCCGGTCGGGACAGAAAAACACTGAAGCTTTCTTT.

This chain links TRBV7-2 with TRBJ2-1, with TRBD2 identical over 8 bases. Unmatched junction bases numbered 20, after V lost 4 bases and J lost 9 bases. The CDR3 has 18 amino acids. CDR1 SGHTA and CDR2 FQGNSA come from the germline V gene. The CDR3 DNA sequence: TGTGCCAGCAGCTGGAGGCATGGTAGCGGGGCCGTACTGGGTGAGCAGTTCTTC. This gives the protein CASSWRHGSGAVLGEQFF.

The chain combines TRBV7-9 with TRBJ2-3; D may be TRBD1 (6 bases). The CDR3 has 13 residues. V lost 8 bases, J lost 1 base, and 10 bases lay in between. Germline V gene sequence: CDR1 SEHNR, CDR2 FQNEAQ (reference sequence). The CDR3 DNA sequence: TGTGCCAGCCAACAGGGCGGCACAGATACGCAGTATTTT. Translating it yields CASQQGGTDTQYF.

J is TRBJ2-7 and V is TRBV5-1, with 12 bases aligning to TRBD2. The trim removed 4 bases at V and 0 bases at J, leaving 8 bases unmatched. Per germline, CDR1 SGHRS and CDR2 YFSETQ. This CDR3 comprises 17 residues. The CDR3 loop is CASSILAGGAGSYEQYF. CDR3 nucleotides: TGCGCCAGCAGCATACTAGCGGGAGGCGCCGGCTCCTACGAGCAGTACTTC.

The chain recombines TRBV27 with TRBJ2-5; D call uncertain. Germline assignment: CDR1 MNHEY and CDR2 SMNVEV (reference sequence). V was pared by 8 bases and J by 14 bases, with 27 bases between. The CDR3 length is 14 residues. DNA of the CDR3: TGTGCCAGCGGCCCTACCGACCGACCGAGTTTGGGATACTTC. It specifies CASGPTDRPSLGYF.

The rearrangement uses TRBV5-1 and TRBJ2-7; TRBD2 matches at 9 bases. Germline loops: CDR1 SGHRS, CDR2 YFSETQ. The CDR3 consists of 18 residues. Losses at the gene ends were 4 bases for V and 1 base for J; bases not matched to a gene: 15. The CDR3 reads CASSPKGLGGGASYEQYF. As DNA, the CDR3 is TGCGCCAGCAGCCCCAAGGGCTTAGGCGGGGGGGCATCCTACGAGCAGTACTTC.

The chain employs TRBV13 and TRBJ1-4; D is perhaps TRBD1 (5 bases). CDR1 PRHDT and CDR2 FYEKMQ come from the germline V gene (reference sequence). The CDR3 totals 16 residues. V was pared by 3 bases and J by 4 bases, with 15 bases between. DNA of the CDR3: TGTGCCAGCAGCTTGGGTGGGGCAGGAAGTAATGAAAAACTGTTTTTT. As protein: CASSLGGAGSNEKLFF.

V and J are TRBV9 and TRBJ1-5, with 9 bases matching TRBD1. CDR1 SGDLS and CDR2 YYNGEE come from the germline V gene. The ends lost 2 bases at V and 6 bases at J; junction bases unmatched: 6. The CDR3 loop spans 15 amino acids. The CDR3 loop reads CASSVTGGDGQPQHF. The DNA of the CDR3 is TGTGCCAGCAGCGTTACAGGGGGCGACGGTCAGCCCCAGCATTTT.

The chain links TRBV5-1 to TRBJ1-1; D is uncertain. V was trimmed by 4 bases and J by 4 bases, leaving 17 bases between them. Germline V gives CDR1 SGHRS, CDR2 YFSETQ. The CDR3 sequence is 15 residues long. As DNA, the CDR3 is TGCGCCAGCAGCCCGGACCCAGGATTGGTCACTGAAGCTTTCTTT. Translated: CASSPDPGLVTEAFF.